This TCR beta chain derives from a study of OX40 agonist ivuxolimab in advanced cancers. Study as a whole: Patients were dosed intravenously with ivuxolimab at 0.01 to 10 mg/kg every 2 weeks. It was permissible to have had prior anti-PD-1, anti-PD-L1 or anti-CTLA-4 therapy, and approximately 41% had some. Patients in dose escalation had liver, melanoma, kidney or head and neck cancers.

Comment on this clone: Its specificity is not known.

Findings and caveats of the study: Compared with CD4+, CD8+ T cells on average had more expanded clones.

Clones were sequenced by immunoSEQ multiplex PCR, and TCRdb holds only the in-frame ones, with some missing. Among around 76,000 clones listed, around nine tenths were seen once. The V gene's germline CDR1 is GTSNPN and CDR2 SVGIG (reference sequence). V gave up 2 bases and J gave up 4 bases; unmatched junction bases: 4. This CDR3 is 15 amino acids long. This receptor was taken from an adult with an advanced solid tumor such as melanoma, head and neck, liver or kidney cancer. The chain joins TRBV30 to TRBJ2-1; 11 bases line up with TRBD2. The input for sequencing was CD4+ or CD8+ T cells sorted from blood, taken in a trial of the OX40 agonist ivuxolimab. CDR3 loop: CAWSPGTSGYNEQFF. CDR3 in DNA: TGTGCCTGGAGTCCCGGGACTAGCGGATACAATGAGCAGTTCTTC.